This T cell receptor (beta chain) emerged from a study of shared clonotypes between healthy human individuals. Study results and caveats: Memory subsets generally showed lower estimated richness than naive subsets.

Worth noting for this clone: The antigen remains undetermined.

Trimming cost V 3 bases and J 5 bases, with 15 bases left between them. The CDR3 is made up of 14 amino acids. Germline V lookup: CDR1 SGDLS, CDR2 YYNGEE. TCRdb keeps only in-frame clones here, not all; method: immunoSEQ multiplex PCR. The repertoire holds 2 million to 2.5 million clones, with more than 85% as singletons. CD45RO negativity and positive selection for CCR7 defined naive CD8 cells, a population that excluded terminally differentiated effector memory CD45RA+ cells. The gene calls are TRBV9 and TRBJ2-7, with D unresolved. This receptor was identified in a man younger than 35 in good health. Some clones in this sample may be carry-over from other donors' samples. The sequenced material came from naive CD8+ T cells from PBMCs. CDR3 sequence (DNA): TGTGCCAGCAGCGGCGCCGAGGTCGGGCACGAGCAGTACTTC. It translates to CASSGAEVGHEQYF. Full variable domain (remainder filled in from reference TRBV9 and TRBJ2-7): DSGVTQTPKHLITATGQRVTLRCSPRSGDLSVYWYQQSLDQGLQFLIQYYNGEERAKGNILERFSAQQFPDLHSELNLSSLELGDSALYFCASSGAEVGHEQYFGPGTRLTVT.